These T cell receptor beta chains were read from a single sample in a study of shared clonotypes between healthy human individuals. TCRdb's table, derived via immunoSEQ multiplex PCR, lists solely in-frame clones and lacks some. The sample lists over 1.5 million clones, approximately 98% occurring once. The sample taken for sequencing was naive CD4+ T cells sorted from blood. Receptors originate from a man aged 25 to 45 in good health. Both conserved end residues are part of each CDR3. The D gene is left open where the match is weak. Size is omitted from some rows. Given values are once, few, many or a class for expanded clones.

J | size | D | V | CDR3 | DNA
TRBJ1-5 | NA | NA | TRBV28 | CAAKGQGSQPQHF | TGTGCCGCGAAGGGCCAGGGTTCTCAGCCCCAGCATTTT
TRBJ2-7 | NA | NA | TRBV6-1 | CASSEEIRVHEQYF | TGTGCCAGCAGTGAAGAAATTAGGGTTCACGAGCAGTACTTC
TRBJ2-1 | NA | NA | TRBV5-6 | CASSKDSYEQFF | TGTGCCAGCAGCAAGGACAGTTATGAGCAGTTCTTC
TRBJ2-1 | NA | TRBD2 | TRBV2 | CASSLPGLAAYNEQFF | TGTGCCAGCAGCCTTCCGGGACTAGCGGCCTACAATGAGCAGTTCTTC
TRBJ2-1 | NA | NA | TRBV28 | CASSFIGDNEQFF | TGTGCCAGCAGTTTCATCGGGGACAATGAGCAGTTCTTC
TRBJ1-4 | NA | NA | TRBV28 | CASNFDGGTEKLFF | TGTGCCAGCAATTTTGATGGGGGCACTGAAAAACTGTTTTTT
TRBJ2-1 | NA | NA | TRBV5-1 | CASSFFGGNEQFF | TGCGCCAGCAGCTTCTTCGGTGGCAATGAGCAGTTCTTC
TRBJ1-3 | NA | NA | TRBV5-1 | CASSLARGQQTSRNTIYF | TGCGCCAGCAGCTTGGCCCGAGGACAACAAACATCTAGAAACACCATATATTTT
TRBJ1-5 | few | TRBD1 | TRBV5-1 | CASSLGQGDQPQHF | TGCGCCAGCAGCTTGGGACAGGGGGATCAGCCCCAGCATTTT
TRBJ2-7 | NA | TRBD2 | TRBV5-4 | CASSQRTSGSYEQYF | TGTGCCAGCAGCCAAAGGACTAGCGGGAGCTACGAGCAGTACTTC
TRBJ1-1 | NA | NA | TRBV2 | CASSRVAEAFF | TGTGCCAGCAGCAGGGTGGCTGAAGCTTTCTTT
TRBJ1-1 | NA | NA | TRBV18 | CASSPGVNTEAFF | TGTGCCAGCTCACCAGGGGTTAACACTGAAGCTTTCTTT
TRBJ2-1 | NA | NA | TRBV28 | CASLRSSSSYNEQFF | TGTGCCAGCCTCAGATCCTCCAGCTCCTACAATGAGCAGTTCTTC
TRBJ2-2 | NA | NA | TRBV2 | CASSEAWPNGELFF | TGTGCCAGCAGTGAAGCGTGGCCGAACGGGGAGCTGTTTTTT
TRBJ1-1 | NA | NA | TRBV2 | CASPWTANTEAFF | TGTGCCAGTCCTTGGACAGCCAACACTGAAGCTTTCTTT
TRBJ2-2 | NA | TRBD2 | TRBV14 | CASSQRTAGGSGELFF | TGTGCCAGCAGCCAACGAACAGCGGGAGGGTCCGGGGAGCTGTTTTTT
TRBJ1-1 | once | TRBD1 | TRBV5-4 | CASSGGDRARAFF | TGTGCCAGCAGCGGGGGGGACAGAGCTCGAGCTTTCTTT
TRBJ2-2 | NA | NA | TRBV19 | CASRGSKSGELFF | TGTGCCAGTAGGGGAAGCAAGTCTGGGGAGCTGTTTTTT
TRBJ2-7 | NA | NA | TRBV28 | CATEHTTYEQYF | TGTGCCACCGAGCATACAACCTACGAGCAGTACTTC
TRBJ2-7 | NA | NA | TRBV11-3 | CASSLGGTVPPEQYF | TGTGCCAGCAGCTTAGGCGGGACAGTCCCCCCCGAGCAGTACTTC
TRBJ2-7 | once | TRBD2 | TRBV7-9 | CASSSRTSGRIEQYF | TGTGCCAGCAGCTCTCGGACTAGCGGGAGGATCGAGCAGTACTTC
TRBJ2-1 | NA | NA | TRBV29-1 | CSVVGGLSSYNEQFF | TGCAGCGTTGTCGGAGGCCTGAGCTCCTACAATGAGCAGTTCTTC
TRBJ2-5 | NA | TRBD2 | TRBV11-2 | CASSPLGGVQETQYF | TGTGCCAGCAGCCCACTGGGAGGGGTTCAAGAGACCCAGTACTTC
TRBJ2-1 | NA | TRBD1 | TRBV28 | CASSAGQGSNEQFF | TGTGCCAGCAGTGCGGGACAGGGTTCGAATGAGCAGTTCTTC
TRBJ1-5 | few | TRBD1 | TRBV5-1 | CASSLTGVNQPQHF | TGCGCCAGCAGCTTGACAGGGGTCAATCAGCCCCAGCATTTT
TRBJ2-2 | NA | NA | TRBV5-1 | CASSYLEWTGELFF | TGCGCCAGCAGCTACCTAGAATGGACCGGGGAGCTGTTTTTT
TRBJ2-7 | NA | TRBD1 | TRBV7-2 | CASSLEGTGFHEQYF | TGTGCCAGCAGCTTAGAGGGGACAGGGTTCCACGAGCAGTACTTC
TRBJ1-1 | NA | TRBD1 | TRBV27 | CASSNRGKAEAFF | TGTGCCAGCAGTAACAGGGGGAAGGCTGAAGCTTTCTTT
TRBJ2-7 | NA | TRBD1 | TRBV2 | CASSLQGASTYEQYF | TGTGCCAGCAGCCTACAGGGGGCAAGCACCTACGAGCAGTACTTC
TRBJ2-7 | NA | NA | TRBV5-5 | CASSLNPGAYEQYF | TGTGCCAGCAGCTTGAATCCTGGAGCCTACGAGCAGTACTTC
TRBJ2-1 | NA | TRBD2 | TRBV18 | CASSPLAGGASSYNEQFF | TGTGCCAGCTCACCCTTAGCGGGAGGGGCTTCCTCCTACAATGAGCAGTTCTTC
TRBJ2-4 | NA | TRBD2 | TRBV7-9 | CASSLVGSGRRNIQYF | TGTGCCAGCAGCTTAGTGGGTAGCGGGAGAAGGAACATTCAGTACTTC
TRBJ1-5 | NA | NA | TRBV28 | CASSLFGQPQHF | TGTGCCAGCAGTTTATTCGGTCAGCCCCAGCATTTT
TRBJ2-3 | NA | NA | TRBV5-1 | CASSLLGFYADTQYF | TGCGCCAGCAGCTTGCTGGGTTTCTACGCAGATACGCAGTATTTT
TRBJ2-1 | NA | NA | TRBV6-5 | CASSSAGVIRNEQFF | TGTGCCAGCAGTTCAGCAGGGGTAATTAGGAATGAGCAGTTCTTC
TRBJ2-1 | NA | NA | TRBV7-3 | CASSIRSQDNEQFF | TGTGCCAGCAGCATCAGGTCGCAAGACAATGAGCAGTTCTTC
TRBJ2-1 | NA | NA | TRBV9 | CASSVAGGGNEQFF | TGTGCCAGCAGCGTAGCAGGGGGGGGCAATGAGCAGTTCTTC
TRBJ2-7 | NA | NA | TRBV10-3 | CAISEGSGYGSYEQYF | TGTGCCATCAGTGAGGGCAGTGGGTACGGCTCCTACGAGCAGTACTTC
TRBJ2-2 | NA | NA | TRBV18 | CASSYNTDRIVHTGELFF | TGTGCCAGCTCATACAACACCGACAGGATAGTGCACACCGGGGAGCTGTTTTTT
TRBJ2-1 | NA | NA | TRBV7-3 | CASSISVLMSEQFF | TGTGCCAGCAGCATCTCTGTTTTAATGAGTGAGCAGTTCTTC
TRBJ2-5 | NA | NA | TRBV25-1 | CASSRARGQETQYF | TGTGCCAGCAGTCGGGCAAGGGGCCAAGAGACCCAGTACTTC
TRBJ1-5 | NA | NA | TRBV6-1 | CASSSKGGNQPQHF | TGTGCCAGCAGTTCTAAGGGGGGCAATCAGCCCCAGCATTTT
TRBJ1-3 | NA | NA | TRBV18 | CASSPLPIGGNTIYF | TGTGCCAGCTCACCGCTCCCTATCGGTGGAAACACCATATATTTT
TRBJ2-7 | NA | TRBD2 | TRBV7-9 | CATKGTSGSYEQYF | TGTGCCACCAAAGGGACTAGCGGGAGCTACGAGCAGTACTTC
TRBJ2-3 | NA | NA | TRBV2 | CATRERTDTQYF | TGTGCCACCAGGGAGAGGACAGATACGCAGTATTTT
TRBJ2-7 | NA | NA | TRBV7-9 | CASSLAGSSYEQYF | TGTGCCAGCAGCTTAGCGGGTAGCTCCTACGAGCAGTACTTC
TRBJ2-2 | NA | TRBD1 | TRBV9 | CASSVEVGRGTGELFF | TGTGCCAGCAGCGTAGAAGTGGGCAGGGGGACCGGGGAGCTGTTTTTT
TRBJ2-5 | NA | NA | TRBV9 | CASSVVGRQETQYF | TGTGCCAGCAGCGTAGTGGGCAGACAAGAGACCCAGTACTTC
TRBJ1-2 | NA | NA | TRBV9 | CASSVGQSYGYTF | TGTGCCAGCAGCGTAGGACAGAGCTATGGCTACACCTTC
TRBJ2-1 | NA | TRBD2 | TRBV14 | CASSHVGRALRGNEQFF | TGTGCCAGCAGCCACGTCGGGAGGGCCTTGAGGGGCAATGAGCAGTTCTTC
TRBJ1-5 | NA | TRBD1 | TRBV27 | CASSRTGQGHKPSNQPQHF | TGTGCCAGCAGCCGTACGGGACAGGGTCACAAACCCAGCAATCAGCCCCAGCATTTT
TRBJ1-2 | NA | NA | TRBV7-9 | CASSPGGVGYGYTF | TGTGCCAGCAGCCCGGGAGGGGTTGGCTATGGCTACACCTTC
TRBJ2-1 | NA | TRBD2 | TRBV5-1 | CASSSVAGDHNEQFF | TGCGCCAGCAGCTCCGTAGCGGGAGATCACAATGAGCAGTTCTTC
TRBJ1-3 | once | TRBD1 | TRBV7-9 | CASSPRQGGQDTIYF | TGTGCCAGCAGCCCAAGACAGGGGGGACAGGACACCATATATTTT
TRBJ1-2 | NA | NA | TRBV30 | CAWSANSGMDYTF | TGTGCCTGGAGTGCCAATTCGGGGATGGACTACACCTTC
TRBJ1-2 | NA | NA | TRBV29-1 | CSVEGQGVYGYTF | TGCAGCGTTGAAGGTCAGGGAGTTTATGGCTACACCTTC
TRBJ2-1 | once | NA | TRBV5-4 | CASSRGYNEQFF | TGTGCCAGCAGTCGAGGATACAATGAGCAGTTCTTC
TRBJ1-1 | NA | NA | TRBV9 | CASSVAGALINGAFF | TGTGCCAGCAGCGTAGCTGGGGCCCTCATAAATGGAGCTTTCTTT
TRBJ2-5 | NA | NA | TRBV5-1 | CASSFERGAGETQYF | TGCGCCAGCAGCTTTGAAAGGGGCGCTGGGGAGACCCAGTACTTC
TRBJ2-7 | NA | NA | TRBV6-5 | CASSYIKDEQYF | TGTGCCAGCAGTTACATCAAGGACGAGCAGTACTTC